This T cell receptor beta chain was identified during a study of post-analysis software for immune sequencing data. The CDR3 runs 13 residues. The germline CDR1 and CDR2 sequences are DFQATT and SNEGSKA (reference sequence). V lost 3 bases, J lost 8 bases, and 7 bases stayed unmatched. Study-level results: In patients, four to six TRBV segments were more frequent than in controls, with TRBV5-6, TRBV5-1 and TRBV20-1 among them. Controls' normalized Chao1 diversity significantly exceeded that of multiple sclerosis patients.

Regarding this clonotype: As yet, its antigen is unknown.

Each TCR beta cDNA library carried unique molecular identifiers. A single record per CDR3 protein comes from TCRdb applying MiXCR to the PCR reads. Among 600,000 to 700,000 distinct CDR3 sequences listed, about 60% were seen once. Sequencing used blood. The receptor was isolated from a girl aged 2-10 years with multiple sclerosis. The gene calls are TRBV20-1 and TRBJ2-4; 7 positions match TRBD2. The CDR3 DNA reads as TGCAGTGCTAGTCGGGGGGACCCGGACATTCAGTACTTC. Its translation is CSASRGDPDIQYF.